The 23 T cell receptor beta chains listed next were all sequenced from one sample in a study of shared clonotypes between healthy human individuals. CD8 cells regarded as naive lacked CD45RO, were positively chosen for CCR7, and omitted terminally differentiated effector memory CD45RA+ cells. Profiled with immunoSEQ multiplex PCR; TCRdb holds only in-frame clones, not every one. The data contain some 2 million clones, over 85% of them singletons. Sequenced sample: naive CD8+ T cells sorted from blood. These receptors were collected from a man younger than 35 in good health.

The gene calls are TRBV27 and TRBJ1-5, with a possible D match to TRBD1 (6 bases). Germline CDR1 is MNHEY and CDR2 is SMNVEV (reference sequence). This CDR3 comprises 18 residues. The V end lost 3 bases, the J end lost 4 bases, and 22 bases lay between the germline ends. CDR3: CASSLGAGSGPKNQPQHF. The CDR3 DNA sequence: TGTGCCAGCAGTTTGGGGGCAGGGTCGGGGCCCAAGAATCAGCCCCAGCATTTT.

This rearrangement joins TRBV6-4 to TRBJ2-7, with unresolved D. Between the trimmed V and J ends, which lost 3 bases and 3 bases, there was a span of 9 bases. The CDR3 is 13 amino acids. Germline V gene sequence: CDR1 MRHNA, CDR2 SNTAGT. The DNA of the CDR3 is TGTGCCAGCAGTGAGGTCGTGGTCTACGAGCAGTACTTC. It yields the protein CASSEVVVYEQYF.

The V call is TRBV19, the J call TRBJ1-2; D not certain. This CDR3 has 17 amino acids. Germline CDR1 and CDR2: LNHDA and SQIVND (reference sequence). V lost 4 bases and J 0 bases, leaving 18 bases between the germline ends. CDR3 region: CASSTGKVTPPNYGYTF. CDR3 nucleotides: TGTGCCAGTAGTACCGGAAAGGTTACCCCTCCTAACTATGGCTACACCTTC.

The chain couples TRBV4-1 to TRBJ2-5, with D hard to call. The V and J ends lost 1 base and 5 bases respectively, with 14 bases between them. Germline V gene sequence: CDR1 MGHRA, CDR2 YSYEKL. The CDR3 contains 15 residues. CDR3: CASSQVSGPQETQYF. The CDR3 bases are TGCGCCAGCAGCCAAGTATCCGGCCCCCAGGAGACCCAGTACTTC.

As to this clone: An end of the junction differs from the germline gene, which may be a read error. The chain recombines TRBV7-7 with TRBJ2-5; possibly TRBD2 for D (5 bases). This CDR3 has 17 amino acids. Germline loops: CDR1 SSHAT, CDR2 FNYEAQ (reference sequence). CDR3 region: CASSPVKYEGRSETQYF. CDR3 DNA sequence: TGTGCTAGCAGCCCAGTTAAGTATGAGGGTCGGTCCGAGACCCAGTACTTC.

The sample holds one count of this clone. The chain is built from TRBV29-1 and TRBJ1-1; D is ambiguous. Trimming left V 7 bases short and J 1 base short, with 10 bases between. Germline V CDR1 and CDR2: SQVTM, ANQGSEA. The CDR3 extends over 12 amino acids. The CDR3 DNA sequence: TGCAGCGAACGAACCCCGAACACTGAAGCTTTCTTT. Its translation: CSERTPNTEAFF. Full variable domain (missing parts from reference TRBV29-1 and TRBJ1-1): SAVISQKPSRDICQRGTSLTIQCQVDSQVTMMFWYRQQPGQSLTLIATANQGSEATYESGFVIDKFPISRPNLTFSTLTVSNMSPEDSSIYLCSERTPNTEAFFGQGTRLTVV.

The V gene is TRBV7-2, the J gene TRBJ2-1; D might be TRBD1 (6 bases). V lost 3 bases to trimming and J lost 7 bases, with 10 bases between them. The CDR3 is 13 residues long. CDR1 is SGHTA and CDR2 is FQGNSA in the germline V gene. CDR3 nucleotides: TGTGCCAGCAGCTTCCAGGGGTCGAATGAGCAGTTCTTC. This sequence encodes CASSFQGSNEQFF.

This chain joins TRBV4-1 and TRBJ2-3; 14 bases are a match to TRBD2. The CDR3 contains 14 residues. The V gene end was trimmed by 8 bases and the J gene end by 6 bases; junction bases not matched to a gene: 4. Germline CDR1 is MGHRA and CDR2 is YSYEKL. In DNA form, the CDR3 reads TGCGCCAGCCGGACTAGCGGGGGGTTTGATACGCAGTATTTT. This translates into CASRTSGGFDTQYF.

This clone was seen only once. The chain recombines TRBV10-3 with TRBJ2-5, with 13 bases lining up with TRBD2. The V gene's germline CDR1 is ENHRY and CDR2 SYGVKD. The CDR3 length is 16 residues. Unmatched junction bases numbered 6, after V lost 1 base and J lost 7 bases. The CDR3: CAISEFGTSGAGTQYF. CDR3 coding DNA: TGTGCCATCAGTGAGTTCGGGACTAGCGGGGCTGGGACCCAGTACTTC.

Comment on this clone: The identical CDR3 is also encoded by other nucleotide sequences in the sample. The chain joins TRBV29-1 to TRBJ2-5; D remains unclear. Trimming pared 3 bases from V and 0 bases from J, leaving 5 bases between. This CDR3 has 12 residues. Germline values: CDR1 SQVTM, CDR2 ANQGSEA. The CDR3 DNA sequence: TGCAGCGTTGAGGGGAACCAAGAGACCCAGTACTTC. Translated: CSVEGNQETQYF. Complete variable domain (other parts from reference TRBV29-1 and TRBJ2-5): SAVISQKPSRDICQRGTSLTIQCQVDSQVTMMFWYRQQPGQSLTLIATANQGSEATYESGFVIDKFPISRPNLTFSTLTVSNMSPEDSSIYLCSVEGNQETQYFGPGTRLLVL.

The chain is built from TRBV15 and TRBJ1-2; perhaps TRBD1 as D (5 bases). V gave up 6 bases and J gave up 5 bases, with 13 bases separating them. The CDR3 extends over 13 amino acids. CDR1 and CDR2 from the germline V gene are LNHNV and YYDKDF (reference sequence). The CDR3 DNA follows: TGTGCCACCAGTCTTCCAGGGCTTTATGGCTACACCTTC. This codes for CATSLPGLYGYTF. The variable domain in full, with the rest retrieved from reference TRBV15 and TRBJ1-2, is DAMVIQNPRYQVTQFGKPVTLSCSQTLNHNVMYWYQQKSSQAPKLLFHYYDKDFNNEADTPDNFQSRRPNTSFCFLDIRSPGLGDTAMYLCATSLPGLYGYTFGSGTRLTVV.

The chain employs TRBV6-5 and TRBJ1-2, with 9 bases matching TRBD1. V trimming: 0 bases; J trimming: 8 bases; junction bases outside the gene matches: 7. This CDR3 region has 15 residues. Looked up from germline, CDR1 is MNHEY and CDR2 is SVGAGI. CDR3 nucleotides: TGTGCCAGCAGTTACTCCGCCACAGGGGGCGTGGGCTACACCTTC. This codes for CASSYSATGGVGYTF.

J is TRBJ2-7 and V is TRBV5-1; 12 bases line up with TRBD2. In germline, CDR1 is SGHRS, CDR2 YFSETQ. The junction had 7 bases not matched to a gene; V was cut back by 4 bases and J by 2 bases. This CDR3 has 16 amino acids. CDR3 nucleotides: TGCGCCAGCAGCGCGCTAGCGGGAGGGGTAACCTACGAGCAGTACTTC. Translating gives CASSALAGGVTYEQYF.

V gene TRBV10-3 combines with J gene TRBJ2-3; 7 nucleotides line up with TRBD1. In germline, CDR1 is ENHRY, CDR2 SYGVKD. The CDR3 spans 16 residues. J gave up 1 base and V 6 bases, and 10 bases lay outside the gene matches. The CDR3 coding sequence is TGTGCCATCAGGTGGGACAGTACACTAGGCACAGATACGCAGTATTTT. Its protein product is CAIRWDSTLGTDTQYF.

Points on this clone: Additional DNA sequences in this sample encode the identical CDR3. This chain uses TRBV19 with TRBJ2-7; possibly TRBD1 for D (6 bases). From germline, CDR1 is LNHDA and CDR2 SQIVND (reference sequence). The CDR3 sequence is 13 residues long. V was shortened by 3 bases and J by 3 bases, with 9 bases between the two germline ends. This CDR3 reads CASSMQGSYEQYF. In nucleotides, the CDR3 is TGTGCCAGTAGTATGCAGGGGAGCTACGAGCAGTACTTC.

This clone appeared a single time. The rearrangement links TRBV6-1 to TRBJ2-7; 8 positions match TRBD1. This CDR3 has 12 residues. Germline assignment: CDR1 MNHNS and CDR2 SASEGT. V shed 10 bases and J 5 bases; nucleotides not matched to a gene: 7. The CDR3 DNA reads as TGTGCCACCGACAGGGGTGGCAACGAGCAGTACTTC. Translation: CATDRGGNEQYF.

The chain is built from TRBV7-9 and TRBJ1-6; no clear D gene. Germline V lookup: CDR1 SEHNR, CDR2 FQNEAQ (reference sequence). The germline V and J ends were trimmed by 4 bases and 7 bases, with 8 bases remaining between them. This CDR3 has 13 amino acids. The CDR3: CASSSPENSPLHF. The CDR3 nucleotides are TGTGCCAGCAGCTCCCCCGAGAATTCACCCCTCCACTTT.

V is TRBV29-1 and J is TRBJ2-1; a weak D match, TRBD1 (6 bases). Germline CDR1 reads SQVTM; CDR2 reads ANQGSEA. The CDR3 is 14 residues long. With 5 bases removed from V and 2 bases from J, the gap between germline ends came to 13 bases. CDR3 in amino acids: CSVISTGTYNEQFF. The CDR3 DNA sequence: TGCAGCGTTATAAGTACAGGGACCTACAATGAGCAGTTCTTC.

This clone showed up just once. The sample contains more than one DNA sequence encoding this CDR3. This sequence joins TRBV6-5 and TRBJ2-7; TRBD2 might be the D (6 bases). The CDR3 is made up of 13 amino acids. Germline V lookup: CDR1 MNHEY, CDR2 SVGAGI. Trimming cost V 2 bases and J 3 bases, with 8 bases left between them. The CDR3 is CASSYAGGYEQYF. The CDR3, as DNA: TGTGCCAGCAGTTACGCCGGGGGCTACGAGCAGTACTTC.

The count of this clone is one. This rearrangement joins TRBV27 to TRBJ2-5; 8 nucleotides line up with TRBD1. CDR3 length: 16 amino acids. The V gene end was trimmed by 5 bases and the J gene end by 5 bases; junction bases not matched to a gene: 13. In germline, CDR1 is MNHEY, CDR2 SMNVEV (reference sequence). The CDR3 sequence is CASSPLFQGAGETQYF. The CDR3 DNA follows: TGTGCCAGCAGTCCACTGTTTCAGGGGGCAGGGGAGACCCAGTACTTC.

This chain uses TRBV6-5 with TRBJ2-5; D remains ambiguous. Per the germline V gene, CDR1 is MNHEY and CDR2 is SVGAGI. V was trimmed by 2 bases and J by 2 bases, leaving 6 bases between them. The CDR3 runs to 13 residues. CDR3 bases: TGTGCCAGCAGTTACCGTTTACAAGAGACCCAGTACTTC. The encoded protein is CASSYRLQETQYF.

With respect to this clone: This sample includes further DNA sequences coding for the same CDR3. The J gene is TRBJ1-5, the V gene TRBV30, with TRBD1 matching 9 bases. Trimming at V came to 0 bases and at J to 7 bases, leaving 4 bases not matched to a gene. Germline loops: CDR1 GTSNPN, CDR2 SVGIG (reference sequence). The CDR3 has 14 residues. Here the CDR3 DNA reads TGTGCCTGGAGTGTCGGACAGGGGCGACAGCCCCAGCATTTT. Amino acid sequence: CAWSVGQGRQPQHF.

This chain's CDR3 is CASSLIGLVDTGELFF. The CDR3 DNA follows: TGTGCCAGCAGCTTAATCGGCTTGGTGGACACCGGGGAGCTGTTTTTT. The chain combines TRBV7-9 with TRBJ2-2; no clear D gene. This CDR3 is 16 amino acids long. Trimming cost V 2 bases and J 3 bases, with 13 bases left between them. The germline gives CDR1 SEHNR, CDR2 FQNEAQ (reference sequence).